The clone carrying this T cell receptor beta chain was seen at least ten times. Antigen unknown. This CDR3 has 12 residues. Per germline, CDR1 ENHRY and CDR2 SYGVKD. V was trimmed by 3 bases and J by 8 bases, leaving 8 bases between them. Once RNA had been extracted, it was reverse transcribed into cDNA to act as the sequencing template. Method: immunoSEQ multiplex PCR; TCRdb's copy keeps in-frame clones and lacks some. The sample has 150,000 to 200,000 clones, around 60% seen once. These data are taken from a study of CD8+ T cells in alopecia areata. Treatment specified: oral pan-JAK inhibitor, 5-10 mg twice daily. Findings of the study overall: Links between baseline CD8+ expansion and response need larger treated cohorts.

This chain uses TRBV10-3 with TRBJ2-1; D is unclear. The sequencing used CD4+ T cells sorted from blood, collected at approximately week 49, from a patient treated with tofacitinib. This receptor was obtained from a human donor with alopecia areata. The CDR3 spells CAISDGEHEQFF. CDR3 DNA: TGTGCCATCAGTGATGGGGAACATGAGCAGTTCTTC.